What follows are 21 T cell receptor beta chains derived from one specimen sequenced in a study of tumor-infiltrating lymphocytes in primary liver carcinoma. Co-extracted RNA and DNA came from roughly 21-30 mg of unsorted bulk tissue. Reverse transcription of around 0.45 ug total RNA with a constant-region primer produced TCR beta cDNA. TCR beta libraries came from three nested multiplex PCR rounds using slightly modified ARM-PCR. Each of the first two PCR rounds ran approximately 11 cycles with TRBV1-TRBV30 forward and C-beta reverse primers. TCRdb ran MiXCR on the multiplex PCR reads and lists one entry per CDR3 protein. The table shows some 94,000 distinct CDR3 sequences, with about three quarters occurring only once. Sequenced material: liver tumor tissue from sampling region 5. Documented subset: tumor region T5, tumor centre. These TCRs come from a woman aged 55-69 years with primary liver carcinoma and hepatitis B virus infection.

Comment on this clonotype: The germline gene is not matched at one end of the junction; a read error may be the cause. This chain uses TRBV12-3 or TRBV12-4 with TRBJ2-7; no clear D. The CDR3 is 14 residues long. The CDR3 nucleotides read TGTGCCAGCACGAGCGACGTCGGCTCCTACGGGCAGTACTTC. Amino acids: CASTSDVGSYGQYF.

Points on this clonotype: This may be a read error, as it is one base from a much larger clone. It is likely a read error, because the conserved phenylalanine at the end of the CDR3 is missing. The rearrangement links TRBV6-4 to TRBJ2-1; TRBD1 matches at 8 bases. This CDR3 has 14 amino acids. With V trimmed by 4 bases and J by 8 bases, 7 bases remained unmatched. Per the germline V gene, CDR1 is MRHNA and CDR2 is SNTAGT. The CDR3 nucleotides read TGTGCCAGCAGTGTGGGGACAGGTGCGGATGAGCAGTTCATC. It translates to CASSVGTGADEQFI.

Notes on this clonotype: A much more abundant neighbour one base away suggests this may be a read error. V gene TRBV5-1 combines with J gene TRBJ2-7; TRBD1 matches at 7 bases. The CDR3 is 15 amino acids. CDR1 and CDR2 from the germline V gene are SGHRS and YFSETQ. The CDR3 region is CTSSSRGQSSYEQYF. The CDR3 DNA reads as TGCACCAGCAGCTCTCGGGGACAGTCCTCCTACGAGCAGTACTTC.

The chain combines TRBV29-1 with TRBJ2-1, with a possible D match to TRBD2 (7 bases). CDR1 and CDR2 (germline): SQVTM, ANQGSEA. V shed 3 bases and J shed 0 bases, with 24 bases lying between them. The CDR3 has 19 amino acids. The CDR3, as DNA: TGCAGCGTTGAGCGGGGGAGGGGCACACGAGGGGGCTCCTACAATGAGCAGTTCTTC. It encodes CSVERGRGTRGGSYNEQFF.

Of note for this clonotype: The junction differs from germline at one of its ends, possibly a read error. CDR3 DNA sequence: TGTGCCAGCAGTTCGGGGACTAGCGGGATATGTAAAAACATTCATTACTTC. The encoded protein is CASSSGTSGICKNIHYF. The chain joins TRBV6-2 or TRBV6-3 to TRBJ2-4; 13 positions match TRBD2. CDR1 and CDR2 (germline): MNHEY, SVGEGT. The CDR3 spans 17 residues.

On this clonotype: The junction departs from the called germline gene at one end, perhaps through a read error. This chain connects TRBV4-2 to TRBJ1-4; TRBD1 agrees at 10 bases. Germline V gives CDR1 LGHNA, CDR2 YNFKEQ. The CDR3 is 15 residues long. The CDR3 coding sequence is TGTGGCAGCAGCCAAGGAGACAGGGGGCGAGGAAAACTGTTTTTT. Protein sequence: CGSSQGDRGRGKLFF.

Worth noting for this clonotype: Since the CDR3 does not end with the conserved phenylalanine or tryptophan, this likely comes from a read error. The DNA is omitted, as the CDR3 cannot be located on it reliably, and the CDR3 follows TCRdb's listing. V usage is TRBV11-1 and J usage is TRBJ1-1. The CDR3 length equals 15 residues, ends included. The germline CDR1 and CDR2 sequences are SGHAT and FQDESV (reference sequence). The CDR3 reads CASSHSVQPNTETFL.

A single count supports this clonotype. A much larger clone sits a single nucleotide away, making a read error possible. V gene TRBV5-1 combines with J gene TRBJ2-5; no clear D. The CDR3 covers 13 residues. Germline loops: CDR1 SGHRS, CDR2 YFSETQ. The CDR3 nucleotides are TGCGCCAGCAGCTTGGAGTACCAAGAGACCCGGTACTTC. Translation: CASSLEYQETRYF.

For this clonotype: The conserved phenylalanine or tryptophan normally closing the CDR3 is absent here, so this likely arose from a read error. The rearrangement uses TRBV9 and TRBJ2-1; 11 positions match TRBD2. The CDR3 is made up of 17 amino acids. Looked up from germline, CDR1 is SGDLS and CDR2 is YYNGEE. Trimming removed 4 bases from V and 3 bases from J; junction bases left unmatched: 9. The CDR3 here is CASSSGVGTSGYNEQFL. The CDR3 region has the DNA TGTGCCAGCAGCAGCGGCGTGGGGACTAGCGGCTACAATGAGCAGTTCTTG.

Of note for this clonotype: A much larger clone lies a single base off, so this may be a read error. V gene TRBV5-6 combines with J gene TRBJ2-7; no reliable D call. CDR3 length equals 12 residues. V gave up 0 bases and J gave up 9 bases, with 10 bases separating them. Germline CDR1 SGHDT, CDR2 YYEEEE. The CDR3 nucleotides read TGTGCCAGCAGCTTGGGTGAAGTCCTGCAGTACTTC. Translating it yields CASSLGEVLQYF.

The chain carries TRBV5-4 and TRBJ2-7; TRBD1 aligns across 9 bases. Unmatched junction bases numbered 14, after V lost 10 bases and J lost 3 bases. The V gene's germline CDR1 is SGHNT and CDR2 YYREEE (reference sequence). The CDR3 extends over 15 amino acids. CDR3 region: CACRLGQGLGYEQYF. CDR3 nucleotides: TGTGCCTGTAGGTTGGGACAGGGTTTAGGCTACGAGCAGTACTTC. Variable domain in full (rest from reference TRBV5-4 and TRBJ2-7): ETGVTQSPTHLIKTRGQQVTLRCSSQSGHNTVSWYQQALGQGPQFIFQYYREEENGRGNFPPRFSGLQFPNYSSELNVNALELDDSALYLCACRLGQGLGYEQYFGPGTRLTVT.

This clonotype was counted only a few times. The chain carries TRBV20-1 and TRBJ2-5; D remains unclear. The V end lost 1 base, the J end lost 2 bases, and 11 bases lay between the germline ends. This CDR3 has 14 residues. Germline V gives CDR1 DFQATT, CDR2 SNEGSKA (reference sequence). CDR3 residues: CSARGGPMQETQYF. In DNA, the CDR3 is TGCAGTGCTAGAGGTGGACCTATGCAAGAGACCCAGTACTTC.

Concerning this clonotype: Since a much larger clone is just one base distant, this may be a read error. This chain joins TRBV12-3 or TRBV12-4 and TRBJ1-2, with 7 bases that match TRBD1. CDR3 length equals 15 residues. In DNA form, the CDR3 reads TGTGCCTGCAGGGGGGAGGGCAGGCAGGGCTATGGCTACACCTTC. It encodes CACRGEGRQGYGYTF.

A few counts support this clonotype. A much larger clone lies a single base off, so this may be a read error. The chain couples TRBV6-1 to TRBJ2-7; D is unclear. Trimming removed 3 bases from V and 0 bases from J, with 12 bases in between. The CDR3 has 15 residues. Germline CDR1 reads MNHNS; CDR2 reads SASEGT. The CDR3 region is CASSDSRASSYEQYF. The DNA of the CDR3 is TGTGCCAGCAGTGACAGTCGTGCCAGCTCCTACGAGCAGTACTTC.

There are many counts of this clonotype. The chain carries TRBV2 and TRBJ2-7; D remains ambiguous. From germline, CDR1 is SNHLY and CDR2 FYNNEI. Trimming took off 10 bases at V and 3 bases at J, with 16 bases between the two ends. The CDR3 consists of 13 residues. The CDR3 nucleotides are TGTGCCAACAGACGGGCAGTGGACTACGAGCAGTACTTC. Its translation: CANRRAVDYEQYF.

V usage is TRBV12-5 and J usage is TRBJ2-7, with a weak D call TRBD1 (5 bases). V was trimmed by 3 bases and J by 8 bases, leaving 14 bases between them. Per germline, CDR1 LGHNT and CDR2 FRNRAP. There are 13 residues in the CDR3. For the CDR3, the DNA is TGTGCTAGTGGTTTTGATAGGGGTTACAAGCAGTACTTC. Translated, it gives CASGFDRGYKQYF.

In its sample, this clonotype was seen a few times. This sequence joins TRBV30 and TRBJ2-1; perhaps D is TRBD1 or TRBD2 (5 bases each). Germline CDR1 reads GTSNPN; CDR2 reads SVGIG (reference sequence). The CDR3 is 13 residues long. The V gene lost 4 bases and the J gene lost 3 bases, with 10 bases spanning the gap. In nucleotides, the CDR3 is TGTGCCTGGATGGGGGATTTCTACAATGAGCAGTTCTTC. Translation gives CAWMGDFYNEQFF.

As concerns this clonotype: This may arise from a read error, as a much more abundant clone is one base away. This chain connects TRBV24-1 to TRBJ1-1; D is perhaps TRBD1 (5 bases). Germline assignment: CDR1 KGHDR and CDR2 SFDVKD. The CDR3 runs 13 residues. CDR3 loop: CATSERIGTEASF. In DNA form, the CDR3 reads TGTGCCACCAGTGAGAGGATTGGGACTGAAGCTTCCTTT.

For this clonotype: Germline is not matched at one junction end, which may reflect a read error. This rearrangement joins TRBV28 to TRBJ1-1, with a tentative D call TRBD1 (5 bases). Germline CDR1 MDHEN, CDR2 SYDVKM. The CDR3 runs 13 residues. The CDR3 reads CAGSGGGFPEAFF. The CDR3 DNA reads TGTGCCGGCAGTGGCGGGGGGTTCCCTGAGGCTTTCTTT.

This clonotype was observed at least ten times. The rearrangement uses TRBV28 and TRBJ2-7; TRBD1 is a possible D gene (6 bases). This CDR3 is 14 amino acids long. CDR1 is MDHEN and CDR2 is SYDVKM in the germline V gene. V lost 3 bases to trimming and J lost 3 bases, with 12 bases between them. CDR3 sequence reads: CASSFGGGLYEQYF. CDR3 coding DNA: TGTGCCAGCAGTTTTGGGGGCGGCCTCTACGAGCAGTACTTC. Full variable domain (missing parts from reference TRBV28 and TRBJ2-7): DVKVTQSSRYLVKRTGEKVFLECVQDMDHENMFWYRQDPGLGLRLIYFSYDVKMKEKGDIPEGYSVSREKKERFSLILESASTNQTSMYLCASSFGGGLYEQYFGPGTRLTVT.

This clonotype was picked up one time. V and J are TRBV4-1 and TRBJ2-7; unclear D gene. CDR3 length: 16 residues. Germline-derived CDR1 and CDR2 are MGHRA and YSYEKL. Here the CDR3 DNA reads TGCACCAACAGCCAAGATACGGAGACAAGACTTTACGAGCAGTACTTC. It translates to CTNSQDTETRLYEQYF.